This entry lists 14 T cell receptor beta chains sequenced from one sample in a study of Ad26.COV2.S vaccination and SARS-CoV-2 variants. The treatment is: roughly 20 received Ad26.COV2.S at low or high dose, single or two shots; 5 received placebo; per-sample allocation not given. Collection of samples fell on day 63 after the first vaccine or placebo injection. Data came from immunoSEQ multiplex PCR; TCRdb stores just in-frame clones and leaves some out. The table includes about 460,000 clones, roughly nine tenths detected once. The sequencing used peripheral blood, collected in a trial of Ad26.COV2.S vaccine versus placebo. These receptors were taken from a person between 18 and 65 years old who received the Ad26.COV2.S COVID-19 vaccine or a placebo.

The CDR3 nucleotides are TGTGCCAGCAGCCAACCCGGGACAGGCCTGGTGGGAAACACCATATATTTT. The encoded protein is CASSQPGTGLVGNTIYF. This rearrangement joins TRBV7-6 to TRBJ1-3; 8 positions agree with TRBD1. The length of the CDR3 is 17 residues. Trimming removed 5 bases from V and 4 bases from J; junction bases left unmatched: 13. Germline values: CDR1 SGHVS, CDR2 FNYEAQ.

The DNA of the CDR3 is TGTGCCAGCCGAAACGACCGCACCTCTACCGGCTACACCTTC. This encodes CASRNDRTSTGYTF. V and J are TRBV11-2 and TRBJ1-2; D call uncertain. This CDR3 region has 14 residues. Germline-derived CDR1 and CDR2 are SGHAT and FQNNGV. V was trimmed by 8 bases and J by 8 bases, leaving 21 bases between them.

This clone was recorded a few times. The V call is TRBV3-1 (or the pseudogene TRBV3-2), the J call TRBJ1-1; possibly TRBD1 for D (5 bases). Germline V gene lookup returns CDR1 LGHDT and CDR2 YNNKEL (reference sequence). The CDR3 is 14 amino acids. Trimming shortened V by 5 bases and J by 7 bases, and 17 bases separated the two germline ends. CDR3 bases: TGTGCCAGCAGCGATTTCACGGGGCAAGGTGAAGCTTTCTTT. It encodes CASSDFTGQGEAFF.

The chain recombines TRBV19 with TRBJ1-6, with D unclear. V was clipped by 2 bases and J by 8 bases, with 13 bases between them. CDR1 is LNHDA and CDR2 is SQIVND in the germline V gene (reference sequence). The length of the CDR3 is 15 residues. The CDR3 sequence: CASSIQDLSDSPLHF. In DNA form, the CDR3 reads TGTGCCAGTAGTATACAGGACCTTTCGGATTCACCCCTCCACTTT.

CDR3 DNA: TGTGCCAGCTCACAGGGGACAGGGGATATGAACACTGAAGCTTTCTTT. Translating it yields CASSQGTGDMNTEAFF. This chain uses TRBV18 with TRBJ1-1, with TRBD1 identical over 10 bases. Germline lookup yields CDR1 KGHSH and CDR2 LQKENI. The CDR3 sequence is 16 residues long. With V trimmed by 4 bases and J by 0 bases, 5 bases remained unmatched.

V gene TRBV9 combines with J gene TRBJ2-1, with TRBD2 identical over 7 bases. Trimming at V came to 2 bases and at J to 9 bases, leaving 5 bases not matched to a gene. The germline V gene has CDR1 SGDLS and CDR2 YYNGEE. The CDR3 is 13 residues long. The CDR3 DNA reads TGTGCCAGCAGCGTGGGAGGGAGGGGTGAGCAGTTCTTC. This gives the protein CASSVGGRGEQFF.

The gene calls are TRBV2 and TRBJ2-3, with 8 positions matching TRBD2. Trimming took 5 bases from V and 1 from J; bases not matched to a gene: 8. The CDR3 extends over 16 amino acids. Looked up from germline, CDR1 is SNHLY and CDR2 is FYNNEI. CDR3 loop: CASSSEAGVGTDTQYF. The CDR3 DNA is TGTGCCAGCAGTTCAGAAGCGGGAGTTGGCACAGATACGCAGTATTTT.

The CDR3 reads CASSRLAGGDNEQFF. The CDR3 DNA reads TGTGCCAGCAGTCGGCTCGCGGGGGGGGACAATGAGCAGTTCTTC. The chain has TRBV2 and TRBJ2-1; 9 bases are a match to TRBD2. There are 15 residues in the CDR3. The J segment lost 5 bases and the V segment lost 5 bases, leaving 7 bases of the junction unmatched. Per the germline V gene, CDR1 is SNHLY and CDR2 is FYNNEI. Complete variable domain (other parts from reference TRBV2 and TRBJ2-1): EPEVTQTPSHQVTQMGQEVILRCVPISNHLYFYWYRQILGQKVEFLVSFYNNEISEKSEIFDDQFSVERPDGSNFTLKIRSTKLEDSAMYFCASSRLAGGDNEQFFGPGTRLTVL.

The chain uses TRBV7-6 and TRBJ2-1, with TRBD1 matching 9 bases. V lost 5 bases and J lost 4; bases outside the gene matches: 6. The CDR3 extends over 15 amino acids. Germline V gene sequence: CDR1 SGHVS, CDR2 FNYEAQ. In DNA, the CDR3 is TGTGCCAGCAGCCCAGGACAGGGGCTTTACAATGAGCAGTTCTTC. This encodes CASSPGQGLYNEQFF.

Only one count was recorded for this clone. The chain uses TRBV18 and TRBJ1-1, with 7 bases lining up with TRBD1. The length of the CDR3 is 12 residues. CDR1 and CDR2 from the germline V gene are KGHSH and LQKENI. V shed 1 base, J shed 8 bases, and the junction held 1 base outside the gene matches. The CDR3 nucleotides read TGTGCCAGCTCACCACAGGACAGGGAAGCTTTCTTT. As protein: CASSPQDREAFF. The full variable domain, in which reference TRBV18 and TRBJ1-1 provide the parts outside the CDR3, is NAGVMQNPRHLVRRRGQEARLRCSPMKGHSHVYWYRQLPEEGLKFMVYLQKENIIDESGMPKERFSAEFPKEGPSILRIQQVVRGDSAAYFCASSPQDREAFFGQGTRLTVV.

The CDR3 DNA follows: TGTGCCAGCAGCACTAACACCGGGGAGCTGTTTTTT. Protein product: CASSTNTGELFF. The chain recombines TRBV7-8 with TRBJ2-2; the D is unclear. Germline-derived CDR1 and CDR2 are SGHVS and FQNEAQ. The CDR3 totals 12 residues. V lost 5 bases to trimming and J lost 2 bases, with 3 bases between them.

This chain links TRBV6-6 with TRBJ1-1, with 9 bases fitting TRBD1. Germline trimming cut 5 bases from V and 4 bases from J; bases unmatched to any gene: 5. The CDR3 is made up of 14 amino acids. Germline assignment: CDR1 MNHNY and CDR2 SVGAGI (reference sequence). The CDR3 is CASSPPTGGTEAFF. CDR3 DNA sequence: TGTGCCAGCAGTCCCCCGACAGGGGGCACTGAAGCTTTCTTT.

The chain uses TRBV25-1 and TRBJ2-4; the D gene is possibly TRBD2 (6 bases). Per germline, CDR1 MGHDK and CDR2 SYGVNS. V gave up 1 base and J gave up 9 bases, with 19 bases separating them. The CDR3 is made up of 16 amino acids. This CDR3 reads CASSELGLALGGIQYF. In DNA form, the CDR3 reads TGTGCCAGCAGTGAATTGGGCTTGGCTCTCGGGGGCATTCAGTACTTC.

V is TRBV2 and J is TRBJ2-6; D might be TRBD2 (5 bases). Germline V gene sequence: CDR1 SNHLY, CDR2 FYNNEI. The CDR3 consists of 13 residues. Trimming took off 11 bases at V and 2 bases at J, with 10 bases between the two ends. The CDR3 is CASSGAGANVLTF. CDR3 DNA sequence: TGTGCCTCCTCCGGGGCTGGGGCCAACGTCCTGACTTTC.